Listed below are T cell receptor beta chains from one sample, sequenced in a study of blood T cells in healthy people across ages. TCRdb fed the 5' RACE reads into MiXCR, producing one record per CDR3 protein. The sample has about 830,000 distinct CDR3 sequences; nearly 60% are singletons. Sequenced material: blood. The receptors shown here come from a man younger than 45 in good health. CDR3s leave out the opening cysteine and the closing phenylalanine or tryptophan.

J gene: TRBJ2-7; V gene: TRBV28; CDR3 length: 14; CDR3 protein: ASSFGSERQGFEQY
J gene: NA; V gene: TRBV6-5; CDR3 length: 12; CDR3 protein: ASSYNERSYEQY
J gene: NA; V gene: TRBV27; CDR3 length: 13; CDR3 protein: ASSLPGAARGEQY
J gene: TRBJ2-1; V gene: TRBV4-3; CDR3 length: 15; CDR3 protein: ASSQDILAGVGNEQF
J gene: TRBJ2-7; V gene: TRBV7-9; CDR3 length: 16; CDR3 protein: ASSLGSVSRPDIYEQY
J gene: TRBJ2-1; V gene: TRBV29-1; CDR3 length: 13; CDR3 protein: SASSGTGGWNEQF
J gene: TRBJ2-3; V gene: TRBV5-1; CDR3 length: 14; CDR3 protein: ASSFGAGVPADTQY
J gene: TRBJ2-1; V gene: TRBV4-2; CDR3 length: 13; CDR3 protein: ASSQEALAGEEQF
J gene: TRBJ2-1; V gene: TRBV7-6; CDR3 length: 12; CDR3 protein: ASLNPSNNNEQF
J gene: NA; V gene: TRBV12-3/TRBV12-4; CDR3 length: 12; CDR3 protein: ASSLRFGGIEQY
J gene: TRBJ2-1; V gene: TRBV7-8; CDR3 length: 14; CDR3 protein: ASSAKLAGIGNEQF
J gene: TRBJ1-2; V gene: TRBV29-1; CDR3 length: 12; CDR3 protein: SVEGVKGAEGYT
J gene: TRBJ2-1; V gene: TRBV11-3; CDR3 length: 13; CDR3 protein: ASSPRSGSKHEQF
J gene: TRBJ2-7; V gene: TRBV7-9; CDR3 length: 12; CDR3 protein: AASGSRNSYEQY
J gene: TRBJ2-7; V gene: TRBV12-3/TRBV12-4; CDR3 length: 13; CDR3 protein: ASSFNLAYSYEQY
J gene: TRBJ1-2; V gene: TRBV6-5; CDR3 length: 12; CDR3 protein: ASSSPGLLYGYT
J gene: TRBJ2-2; V gene: TRBV5-1; CDR3 length: 12; CDR3 protein: ASSLEATSGELF
J gene: TRBJ2-1; V gene: TRBV29-1; CDR3 length: 12; CDR3 protein: SVPDGSSYNEQF
J gene: NA; V gene: TRBV6-1; CDR3 length: 10; CDR3 protein: ASTGTRGEQY
J gene: TRBJ1-4; V gene: TRBV5-6; CDR3 length: 14; CDR3 protein: ASSITGTAINEKLF
J gene: TRBJ2-1; V gene: TRBV6-5; CDR3 length: 10; CDR3 protein: ASSPGPNEQF
J gene: TRBJ2-5; V gene: TRBV9; CDR3 length: 14; CDR3 protein: ASSVGPARGEETQY
J gene: TRBJ2-5; V gene: TRBV7-2; CDR3 length: 12; CDR3 protein: ASSFQGSGETQY
J gene: TRBJ2-7; V gene: TRBV11-1; CDR3 length: 11; CDR3 protein: ASSQRRLYEQY
J gene: TRBJ2-7; V gene: TRBV7-3; CDR3 length: 13; CDR3 protein: ASSPGTASIYEQY
J gene: TRBJ1-6; V gene: TRBV7-3; CDR3 length: 11; CDR3 protein: ASSLLDNSPLH
J gene: TRBJ2-6; V gene: TRBV18; CDR3 length: 15; CDR3 protein: ASSPISAGPGANVLT
J gene: TRBJ2-1; V gene: TRBV7-2; CDR3 length: 13; CDR3 protein: ASSLAFLSPNEQF
J gene: TRBJ2-5; V gene: TRBV20-1; CDR3 length: 10; CDR3 protein: SAQRGQETQY